This TCR beta chain was recovered during a study of T cells in localized non-small cell lung cancer. Study-wide results and caveats: A median of approximately 54 clones ranked among the top 100 in tumor appeared in adjacent lung. It was uninvolved adjacent lung that showed the highest T cell clonality, exceeding tumor. The tumor had only one region sequenced, so heterogeneity remains possible. Higher adjacent-lung clonality was associated with shorter survival.

The CDR3 length is 13 residues. CDR1 SQVTM and CDR2 ANQGSEA come from the germline V gene. Trimming removed 7 bases from V and 6 bases from J, with 17 bases in between. For this clone: The antigen is undetermined.

Sequenced by immunoSEQ multiplex PCR; TCRdb stores in-frame clones only, minus some. Among some 41,000 clones listed, roughly nine tenths were seen once. The sequence was obtained from a woman aged 40 to 75 with stage II lung adenocarcinoma. This sequence joins TRBV29-1 and TRBJ2-3; tentative D call: TRBD2 (6 bases). The source was PBMCs, collected before any cancer treatment. CDR3 sequence reads: CSASEGGGDTQYF. Written as DNA, the CDR3 is TGCAGCGCCTCGGAGGGTGGCGGGGATACGCAGTATTTT.